Listed here are 17 T cell receptor beta chains from one sample, sequenced in a study of somatic mutations in cytotoxic T cells in rheumatoid arthritis. Measured with immunoSEQ multiplex PCR; TCRdb has only the in-frame clones, and not every one. The sample has 15,000 to 20,000 clones; over 75% are singletons. Material: CD8+ T cells sorted from blood. The receptors stem from an adult with rheumatoid arthritis.

By sample share, this clone is medium-sized. The rearrangement links TRBV29-1 to TRBJ1-1; tentatively, D is TRBD1 (5 bases). CDR3 length equals 17 residues. In germline, CDR1 is SQVTM, CDR2 ANQGSEA. V was trimmed by 0 bases and J by 0 bases, leaving 17 bases between them. The chain's CDR3 is CSVEDLRGPSLNTEAFF. The CDR3 nucleotides read TGCAGCGTTGAAGATTTAAGGGGCCCAAGCCTGAACACTGAAGCTTTCTTT. Based on the CDR3 plus reference TRBV29-1 and TRBJ1-1, the full variable domain is SAVISQKPSRDICQRGTSLTIQCQVDSQVTMMFWYRQQPGQSLTLIATANQGSEATYESGFVIDKFPISRPNLTFSTLTVSNMSPEDSSIYLCSVEDLRGPSLNTEAFFGQGTRLTVV.

The rearrangement links TRBV9 to TRBJ2-1; D remains unclear. This CDR3 has 14 residues. Trimming pared 4 bases from V and 0 bases from J, leaving 8 bases between. CDR1 is SGDLS and CDR2 is YYNGEE in the germline V gene. The CDR3 DNA reads TGTGCCAGCAGCCTAACCAGCTCCTACAATGAGCAGTTCTTC. Translating it yields CASSLTSSYNEQFF.

This chain connects TRBV27 to TRBJ2-7; TRBD2 aligns across 12 bases. The CDR3 covers 16 residues. Germline CDR1 and CDR2: MNHEY and SMNVEV (reference sequence). Unmatched junction bases numbered 10, after V lost 7 bases and J lost 3 bases. DNA for the CDR3: TGTGCCAGCATGCGACTAGCGGGAGCCGGACTCTACGAGCAGTACTTC. Translated: CASMRLAGAGLYEQYF.

V gene TRBV12-5 combines with J gene TRBJ2-1; weak D call: TRBD2 (5 bases). Germline loops: CDR1 LGHNT, CDR2 FRNRAP. Trimming took 7 bases from V and 0 from J, leaving 19 bases between them. The CDR3 is 17 residues long. The CDR3 reads CASAGLGGLSSYNEQFF. The CDR3 DNA follows: TGTGCTAGTGCCGGTTTGGGCGGGCTAAGCTCCTACAATGAGCAGTTCTTC.

The V call is TRBV11-2, the J call TRBJ1-4; no clear D gene. The length of the CDR3 is 16 residues. The germline CDR1 and CDR2 sequences are SGHAT and FQNNGV. Between the trimmed V and J ends, which lost 0 bases and 4 bases, there was a span of 12 bases. The CDR3 coding sequence is TGTGCCAGCAGCTTAGATCGGCGGGCAGTTAATGAAAAACTGTTTTTT. This translates into CASSLDRRAVNEKLFF.

This CDR3 reads CASSYSLVAGTYEQYF. The DNA for the CDR3 is TGTGCCAGCAGTTACTCTCTAGTAGCGGGAACCTACGAGCAGTACTTC. The genes are TRBV6-5 and TRBJ2-7, with 8 positions matching TRBD2. V lost 0 bases to trimming and J lost 2 bases; unmatched junction nucleotides: 6. The CDR3 length is 16 residues. Germline CDR1 and CDR2: MNHEY and SVGAGI.

The sample holds a few counts of this clone. V gene TRBV28 combines with J gene TRBJ1-2, with D unresolved. The CDR3 is 9 amino acids. Germline assignment: CDR1 MDHEN and CDR2 SYDVKM. The ends were cut back, 10 bases at V and 14 bases at J, with 14 bases in the middle. In nucleotides, the CDR3 is TGTGCCACAGCGGACGGCGGTACCTTC. As protein: CATADGGTF.

The chain carries TRBV7-9 and TRBJ1-2; D is possibly TRBD1 (6 bases). CDR1 is SEHNR and CDR2 is FQNEAQ in the germline V gene (reference sequence). Trimming removed 0 bases from V and 0 bases from J, with 14 bases in between. This CDR3 comprises 17 residues. This CDR3 reads CASSLAAWGATNYGYTF. The CDR3 bases are TGTGCCAGCAGCTTAGCAGCGTGGGGGGCAACTAACTATGGCTACACCTTC.

The gene calls are TRBV12-5 and TRBJ2-3; a weak D match, TRBD1 (5 bases). There are 15 residues in the CDR3. Germline CDR1 and CDR2: LGHNT and FRNRAP. Trimming removed 0 bases at V and 3 bases at J, with 10 bases between. The CDR3 DNA is TGTGCTAGTGGTTTGGTACAAGGGGTGACAGATACGCAGTATTTT. This gives the protein CASGLVQGVTDTQYF.

Notes on this clone: One end of the junction does not line up with germline, which may come from a read error. The rearrangement joins TRBV5-6 to TRBJ1-1; maybe TRBD1 (6 bases). CDR1 is SGHDT, CDR2 YYEEEE, per germline. The CDR3 is 11 residues long. The CDR3 nucleotides are TGTGCCAGCCTCATTGGGGGGCGACTCACCTTT. It yields the protein CASLIGGRLTF.

The chain carries TRBV7-9 and TRBJ2-3; weak D call: TRBD2 (6 bases). CDR3 length: 15 residues. V was clipped by 3 bases and J by 0 bases, with 10 bases between them. The germline CDR1 and CDR2 sequences are SEHNR and FQNEAQ (reference sequence). The CDR3 DNA follows: TGTGCCAGCAGCTTGAGCGGGTCTAGCACAGATACGCAGTATTTT. The encoded protein is CASSLSGSSTDTQYF.

The CDR3 protein is CASSSGGGSYEQYF. CDR3 nucleotide sequence: TGTGCCAGCAGTTCGGGCGGAGGCTCCTACGAGCAGTACTTC. This chain links TRBV28 with TRBJ2-7; D may be TRBD2 (5 bases). The CDR3 runs to 14 residues. Germline V gene sequence: CDR1 MDHEN, CDR2 SYDVKM. V was clipped by 4 bases and J by 0 bases, with 10 bases between them.

The rearrangement joins TRBV7-2 to TRBJ2-7; 10 nucleotides line up with TRBD2. J was trimmed by 2 bases and V by 5 bases; bases with no gene match: 9. From germline, CDR1 is SGHTA and CDR2 FQGNSA. The CDR3 loop spans 16 amino acids. Written as DNA, the CDR3 is TGTGCCAGCAGCCCCGGACTAGCGGACCCCCCCTACGAGCAGTACTTC. This sequence encodes CASSPGLADPPYEQYF. Looking up the rest from reference TRBV7-2 and TRBJ2-7 gives the full variable domain: GAGVSQSPSNKVTEKGKDVELRCDPISGHTALYWYRQSLGQGLEFLIYFQGNSAPDKSGLPSDRFSAERTGGSVSTLTIQRTQQEDSAVYLCASSPGLADPPYEQYFGPGTRLTVT.

This clone has just a few counts. This sequence joins TRBV27 and TRBJ2-7; the D is unclear. V lost 1 base to trimming and J lost 0 bases, with 7 bases between them. The CDR3 has 14 amino acids. Germline V gene lookup returns CDR1 MNHEY and CDR2 SMNVEV (reference sequence). CDR3 amino acids: CASSLYASSYEQYF. The CDR3 coding sequence is TGTGCCAGCAGTTTATACGCGAGCTCCTACGAGCAGTACTTC.

The chain employs TRBV7-9 and TRBJ1-1; D perhaps matches TRBD1 (5 bases). Trimming took off 0 bases at V and 6 bases at J, with 23 bases between the two ends. From germline, CDR1 is SEHNR and CDR2 FQNEAQ (reference sequence). CDR3 length: 18 residues. CDR3 sequence: CASSLAFHFGGGSAEAFF. The CDR3 DNA reads as TGTGCCAGCAGCTTAGCGTTTCATTTCGGGGGTGGATCGGCTGAAGCTTTCTTT.

V is TRBV27 and J is TRBJ1-1, with D uncertain. Trimming cost V 3 bases and J 2 bases, with 7 bases left between them. Looked up from germline, CDR1 is MNHEY and CDR2 is SMNVEV (reference sequence). The CDR3 covers 13 residues. The CDR3 DNA reads as TGTGCCAGCAGTTTTGCCAGAAACACTGAAGCTTTCTTT. It is translated as CASSFARNTEAFF.

The chain couples TRBV15 to TRBJ2-5; 7 nucleotides line up with TRBD2. Germline CDR1 reads LNHNV; CDR2 reads YYDKDF (reference sequence). The V and J ends lost 6 bases and 3 bases, in that order; junction bases with no gene match: 4. This CDR3 is built from 13 residues. For the CDR3, the DNA is TGTGCCACCAGAGCGCGGGGGAAAGAGACCCAGTACTTC. It specifies CATRARGKETQYF.